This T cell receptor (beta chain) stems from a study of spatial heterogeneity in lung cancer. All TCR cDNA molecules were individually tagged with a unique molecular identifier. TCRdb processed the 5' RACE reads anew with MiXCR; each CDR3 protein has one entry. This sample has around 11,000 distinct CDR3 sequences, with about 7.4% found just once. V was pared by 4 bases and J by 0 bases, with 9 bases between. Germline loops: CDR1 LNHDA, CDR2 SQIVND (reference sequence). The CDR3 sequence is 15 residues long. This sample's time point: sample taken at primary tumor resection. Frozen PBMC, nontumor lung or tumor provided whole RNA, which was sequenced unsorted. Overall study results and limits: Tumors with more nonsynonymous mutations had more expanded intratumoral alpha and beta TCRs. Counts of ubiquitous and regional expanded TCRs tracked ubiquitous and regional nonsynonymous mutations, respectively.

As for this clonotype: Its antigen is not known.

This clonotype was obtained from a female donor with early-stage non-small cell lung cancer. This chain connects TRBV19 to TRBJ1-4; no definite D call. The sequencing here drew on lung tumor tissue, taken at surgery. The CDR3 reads CASSRSAATNEKLFF. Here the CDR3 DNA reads TGTGCCAGTAGTAGATCGGCAGCAACTAATGAAAAACTGTTTTTT.